This T cell receptor (beta chain) was recovered during a study of T cell responses to AZD1222 COVID-19 vaccine. Study observations and caveats: Possibly, clonal diversity was underestimated; donors were largely white British and included more females.

This table comes from immunoSEQ multiplex PCR, and its TCRdb copy is limited to in-frame clones, with some not included. The table has about 86,000 clones, roughly 87% seen once; the top ten hold 2% to 2.5%. Germline CDR1 WNHNN, CDR2 SYGVQD (reference sequence). The V segment lost 8 bases and the J segment 6 bases; nucleotides outside the gene matches: 19. This CDR3 comprises 17 residues. Comment on this clone: Antigen: not known.

This sequence joins TRBV10-1 and TRBJ1-5; 7 nucleotides agree with TRBD1. This TCR derives from an adult in good health. The source material was peripheral blood, sampled on day 0 of AZD1222 vaccination. The CDR3 sequence: CASPSIDRQGICQPQHF. The CDR3 DNA reads as TGCGCCAGCCCAAGTATCGACAGACAGGGAATTTGTCAGCCCCAGCATTTT.